Listed below are T cell receptor beta chains from one sample, sequenced in a study of T-cell memory formation after mild COVID-19. TCRdb fed the 5' RACE reads into MiXCR, producing one record per CDR3 protein. The data hold just over 300,000 distinct CDR3 sequences, with approximately 20% observed a single time. Sequenced: PBMCs or a T cell subset sorted from them (not recorded which). The receptor source for this set is a man younger than 30 who had mild COVID-19 (a few samples of this study predate the infection). Cell type and time point are not known. CDR3s include the opening cysteine and the closing phenylalanine or tryptophan. D genes are given only for firm matches. Rows give clone size only sometimes, using once, few, many, or a class for an expanded clone.

j_gene | d_gene | v_gene | abundance | CDR3aa | CDR3nt
TRBJ2-7 | NA | TRBV7-6 | few | CASSFVLGEQYF | TGTGCCAGCAGCTTTGTCCTGGGGGAGCAGTACTTC
TRBJ2-5 | NA | TRBV5-6 | many | CASSLSPQETQYF | TGTGCCAGCAGCTTGTCGCCGCAAGAGACCCAGTACTTC
TRBJ2-2 | NA | TRBV5-1 | few | CASSLERQANTGELFF | TGCGCCAGCAGCTTGGAACGACAGGCTAACACCGGGGAGCTGTTTTTT
TRBJ2-5 | NA | TRBV4-3 | NA | CASSPDSPGTQYF | TGCGCCAGCAGCCCTGACTCCCCAGGGACCCAGTACTTC
TRBJ2-7 | TRBD1 | TRBV27 | few | CASRQGLSSYEQYF | TGTGCCAGCAGACAGGGGCTTAGCTCCTACGAGCAGTACTTC
TRBJ2-5 | TRBD2 | TRBV6-2/TRBV6-3 | few | CASGLAGFQETQYF | TGTGCCAGCGGGTTAGCGGGGTTCCAAGAGACCCAGTACTTC
TRBJ2-1 | NA | TRBV9 | few | CASGRDSYNEQFF | TGTGCCAGCGGGCGGGACAGCTACAATGAGCAGTTCTTC
TRBJ2-2 | NA | TRBV29-1 | few | CSVAGWTGELFF | TGCAGCGTCGCAGGGTGGACCGGGGAGCTGTTTTTT
TRBJ1-2 | NA | TRBV3-1 | NA | CASSWNDGSYGYTF | TGTGCCAGCAGCTGGAATGACGGATCCTATGGCTACACCTTC
TRBJ2-1 | TRBD2 | TRBV13 | few | CASSLVDSGHYEQFF | TGTGCCAGCAGCTTAGTCGATAGCGGGCACTATGAGCAGTTCTTC
TRBJ1-5 | NA | TRBV21-1 | NA | CAIYNRDSLNQPQHF | TGTGCCATCTATAATCGGGACAGCCTCAATCAGCCCCAGCATTTT
TRBJ1-2 | TRBD1 | TRBV5-1 | NA | CASSLVQGAVGYTF | TGCGCCAGCAGCTTGGTTCAGGGGGCGGTTGGCTACACCTTC
TRBJ1-5 | NA | TRBV7-8 | NA | CASSYGDQPQHF | TGTGCCAGCAGCTACGGGGACCAGCCCCAGCATTTT
TRBJ2-7 | NA | TRBV9 | few | CASSPGRSSYEQYF | TGTGCCAGCAGCCCGGGCCGGAGCTCCTACGAGCAGTACTTC
TRBJ1-1 | NA | TRBV2 | NA | CASSAGDRRAFF | TGTGCCAGCAGTGCAGGGGACCGACGGGCTTTCTTT
TRBJ2-3 | NA | TRBV29-1 | NA | CSVEVTDTQYF | TGCAGCGTTGAAGTAACAGATACGCAGTATTTT
TRBJ2-5 | TRBD1 | TRBV29-1 | NA | CSTAGGTRQETQYF | TGCAGCACCGCAGGGGGCACGAGGCAAGAGACCCAGTACTTC
TRBJ2-7 | TRBD2 | TRBV5-6 | NA | CASSDWVAGEREQYF | TGTGCCAGCAGCGACTGGGTGGCGGGGGAACGCGAGCAGTACTTC
TRBJ2-7 | TRBD1 | TRBV5-1 | many | CASSFGPQGEGSYEQYF | TGCGCCAGCAGCTTTGGCCCACAGGGGGAAGGGTCCTACGAGCAGTACTTC
TRBJ2-2 | TRBD1 | TRBV5-1 | NA | CASSIGTGAGELFF | TGCGCCAGCAGCATCGGGACAGGGGCCGGGGAGCTGTTTTTT
TRBJ2-3 | NA | TRBV11-2 | NA | CASSSLGGAGSTDTQYF | TGTGCCAGCAGTTCCCTCGGTGGGGCGGGAAGCACAGATACGCAGTATTTT
TRBJ2-5 | NA | TRBV7-2 | NA | CASSFSEQETQYF | TGTGCCAGCAGCTTTTCAGAGCAAGAGACCCAGTACTTC
TRBJ1-3 | TRBD1 | TRBV5-1 | few | CASRFGQADSGNTIYF | TGCGCCAGCAGATTTGGACAGGCTGACTCTGGAAACACCATATATTTT
TRBJ1-2 | NA | TRBV24-1 | NA | CATLLGADVNYGYTF | TGTGCCACCCTCCTGGGGGCCGACGTAAACTATGGCTACACCTTC
TRBJ1-6 | NA | TRBV6-5 | few | CASSYGFLYSPLHF | TGTGCCAGCAGTTACGGTTTCCTCTATTCACCCCTCCACTTT
TRBJ2-5 | TRBD2 | TRBV7-2 | NA | CASSDRRGGRETQYF | TGTGCCAGCAGCGATAGGCGGGGGGGCCGGGAGACCCAGTACTTC
TRBJ1-1 | NA | TRBV5-1 | few | CASSPKGGAGITEAFF | TGCGCCAGCAGCCCTAAGGGAGGGGCCGGAATCACTGAAGCTTTCTTT
TRBJ2-1 | TRBD2 | TRBV7-2 | NA | CASSLPRDYGAGFF | TGTGCCAGCAGCTTACCGAGGGACTACGGGGCAGGGTTCTTC
TRBJ2-1 | TRBD2 | TRBV5-1 | few | CASSQAGGTTNEQFF | TGCGCCAGCAGCCAAGCGGGGGGGACCACTAATGAGCAGTTCTTC
TRBJ2-2 | NA | TRBV24-1 | few | CATSESGNTGELFF | TGTGCCACCAGTGAATCAGGGAACACCGGGGAGCTGTTTTTT
TRBJ1-4 | TRBD1 | TRBV2 | few | CASRDRGREKLFF | TGTGCCAGCAGGGACAGGGGGCGAGAAAAACTGTTTTTT
TRBJ2-1 | TRBD1 | TRBV20-1 | NA | CSASQGAGNNEQFF | TGCAGTGCTAGCCAGGGGGCCGGGAACAATGAGCAGTTCTTC
TRBJ2-5 | NA | TRBV7-8 | NA | CASSPGGRRRGHQETQYF | TGTGCCAGCAGTCCAGGGGGACGGAGGCGGGGGCATCAAGAGACCCAGTACTTC
TRBJ2-6 | NA | TRBV5-1 | few | CASGNSGANVLTF | TGCGCCAGCGGAAATTCTGGGGCCAACGTCCTGACTTTC
TRBJ1-1 | NA | TRBV19 | NA | CASIRNPGTNTEAFF | TGTGCCAGCATAAGAAATCCAGGGACAAACACTGAAGCTTTCTTT
TRBJ1-1 | NA | TRBV5-1 | many | CASSSGENTEAFF | TGCGCCAGCAGTTCAGGGGAGAACACTGAAGCTTTCTTT
TRBJ1-4 | NA | TRBV9 | NA | CASSPRFSGSGEKLFF | TGTGCCAGCAGCCCCCGATTTTCAGGGAGTGGGGAAAAACTGTTTTTT
TRBJ1-3 | NA | TRBV4-1 | few | CASSQGRQEGSGNTIYF | TGCGCCAGCAGCCAAGGGAGGCAGGAGGGCTCTGGAAACACCATATATTTT
TRBJ2-7 | TRBD2 | TRBV5-1 | few | CASSLEGLGEQYF | TGCGCCAGCAGCTTGGAGGGACTAGGGGAGCAGTACTTC
TRBJ2-7 | NA | TRBV5-1 | NA | CASSLFLSYEQYF | TGCGCCAGCAGCTTGTTCCTATCCTACGAGCAGTACTTC
TRBJ2-7 | TRBD2 | TRBV29-1 | NA | CSVEQAGGRKQYF | TGCAGCGTTGAACAAGCGGGGGGGCGCAAGCAGTACTTC
TRBJ1-6 | NA | TRBV6-6 | few | CASSYSMVRRGRTPLHF | TGTGCCAGCAGTTACTCGATGGTGAGAAGGGGTCGGACACCCCTCCACTTT
TRBJ1-2 | NA | TRBV6-2/TRBV6-3 | NA | CASSEHGNYGYTF | TGTGCCAGCAGTGAACACGGTAACTATGGCTACACCTTC
TRBJ1-2 | TRBD1 | TRBV7-9 | NA | CASSYFRDRNYGYTF | TGTGCCAGCAGTTACTTCCGGGACAGAAACTATGGCTACACCTTC
TRBJ2-3 | NA | TRBV4-1 | NA | CASSQETPVLLTHTQYF | TGCGCCAGCAGCCAAGAAACCCCGGTACTACTCACCCATACGCAGTATTTT
TRBJ2-7 | NA | TRBV7-2 | NA | CASSLGRGRSYEQYF | TGTGCCAGCAGCTTAGGGCGGGGTAGGTCCTACGAGCAGTACTTC
TRBJ2-3 | TRBD2 | TRBV20-1 | NA | CSATTMGRGSTDTQYF | TGCAGTGCTACCACGATGGGGCGGGGGAGCACAGATACGCAGTATTTT
TRBJ2-2 | TRBD1 | TRBV9 | NA | CASGTGMETGELFF | TGTGCCAGCGGGACAGGGATGGAGACCGGGGAGCTGTTTTTT
TRBJ2-7 | NA | TRBV4-2 | NA | CASSQVPNEQYF | TGTGCCAGCAGCCAAGTCCCCAACGAGCAGTACTTC
TRBJ1-6 | NA | TRBV12-3/TRBV12-4 | NA | CASSEGFSPLHF | TGTGCCAGCAGTGAGGGGTTTTCACCCCTCCACTTT
TRBJ2-3 | TRBD2 | TRBV7-9 | few | CASSPGLADTDTQYF | TGTGCCAGCAGCCCGGGACTAGCGGACACAGATACGCAGTATTTT
TRBJ1-6 | NA | TRBV5-1 | NA | CASSEGMSGNSPLHF | TGCGCCAGCAGCGAAGGGATGAGCGGCAATTCACCCCTCCACTTT
TRBJ1-1 | NA | TRBV12-3/TRBV12-4 | once | CASRNQGQGEAFF | TGTGCCAGCAGGAACCAGGGGCAAGGTGAAGCTTTCTTT
TRBJ2-7 | NA | TRBV11-2 | NA | CASSLTYSAPGYEQYF | TGCGCCAGCAGCCTTACCTACTCCGCACCGGGCTACGAGCAGTACTTC
TRBJ2-3 | TRBD1 | TRBV20-1 | NA | CSAPDRWAQYF | TGCAGTGCGCCGGACAGGTGGGCGCAGTATTTT